The 15 T cell receptor beta chains presented below share a single source sample, sequenced in a study of shared clonotypes between healthy human individuals. Sequencing used immunoSEQ multiplex PCR; TCRdb keeps in-frame clones, though not all of them. The table lists about 2.4 million clones, over 85% of them singletons. Sequenced material: naive CD4+ T cells sorted from blood. Described subset: CD45RA+ positively selected. The receptors here all came from a man aged 18 to 29 in good health.

In the case of this clone: This CDR3 is also generated by other DNA sequences in the sample. V and J are TRBV6-1 and TRBJ2-3; D is undetermined. This CDR3 is built from 15 residues. CDR1 and CDR2 (germline): MNHNS, SASEGT. V shed 3 bases and J shed 0 bases, with 10 bases lying between them. Written as DNA, the CDR3 is TGTGCCAGCAGTGAGGCTGGAACTAGCACAGATACGCAGTATTTT. Translating gives CASSEAGTSTDTQYF.

The CDR3 loop reads CASNSGRYNEQFF. CDR3 coding DNA: TGTGCCAGCAATAGCGGGAGGTACAATGAGCAGTTCTTC. V is TRBV28 and J is TRBJ2-1, with 10 nucleotides matching TRBD2. CDR1 MDHEN and CDR2 SYDVKM come from the germline V gene. The CDR3 extends over 13 amino acids. The V gene end was trimmed by 7 bases and the J gene end by 4 bases; junction bases not matched to a gene: 1.

V usage is TRBV2 and J usage is TRBJ1-1; no clear D. The length of the CDR3 is 13 residues. Between the trimmed V and J ends, which lost 3 bases and 2 bases, there was a span of 7 bases. Germline-derived CDR1 and CDR2 are SNHLY and FYNNEI. CDR3 in amino acids: CASSDRVNTEAFF. The CDR3 nucleotides are TGTGCCAGCAGTGACAGAGTAAACACTGAAGCTTTCTTT.

The chain combines TRBV4-3 with TRBJ2-5, with D possibly being TRBD1 or TRBD2 (6 bases each). Germline CDR1 reads LGHNA; CDR2 reads YSLEER. V lost 1 base, J lost 5 bases, and 23 bases lay in between. The CDR3 extends over 18 amino acids. DNA for the CDR3: TGCGCCAGCAGCCAAGGAGTGGACAGAGAGGGGGGTAGGGAGACCCAGTACTTC. Translated: CASSQGVDREGGRETQYF.

J is TRBJ1-1 and V is TRBV27; the D gene is possibly TRBD1 (6 bases). With 9 bases removed from V and 1 base from J, the gap between germline ends came to 24 bases. The CDR3 length is 17 residues. Germline loops: CDR1 MNHEY, CDR2 SMNVEV (reference sequence). The CDR3 spells CASRATDSLSWNTEAFF. The DNA for the CDR3 is TGTGCCAGTAGAGCGACGGACAGTCTCTCCTGGAACACTGAAGCTTTCTTT.

The V gene is TRBV30, the J gene TRBJ2-7; D remains unclear. CDR1 and CDR2 (germline): GTSNPN, SVGIG (reference sequence). Deletions cut 2 bases from V and 4 bases from J, with 9 bases between. The CDR3 has 12 residues. CDR3 in amino acids: CAWSMNSYEQYF. As DNA, the CDR3 is TGTGCCTGGAGTATGAACTCGTACGAGCAGTACTTC.

This clone appeared once. This chain links TRBV20-1 with TRBJ2-7, with TRBD2 as a possible D gene (5 bases). V dropped 5 bases and J dropped 7 bases, with 12 bases sitting between them. The CDR3 is 11 amino acids. Germline CDR1 DFQATT, CDR2 SNEGSKA (reference sequence). CDR3: CSAQRSGEQYF. Written as DNA, the CDR3 is TGCAGTGCTCAACGGTCGGGGGAGCAGTACTTC.

Note on this clone: In the same sample, other DNA sequences code for this CDR3. The rearrangement joins TRBV19 to TRBJ1-5; D not certain. V lost 1 base and J 2 bases, leaving 9 bases between the germline ends. The CDR3 totals 15 residues. Germline V CDR1 and CDR2: LNHDA, SQIVND (reference sequence). The CDR3 is CASSIGGVGNQPQHF. The CDR3 DNA is TGTGCCAGTAGTATAGGCGGCGTCGGCAATCAGCCCCAGCATTTT.

V and J are TRBV12-5 and TRBJ2-3, with TRBD2 as a possible D gene (5 bases). The CDR3 length is 15 residues. V was cut by 9 bases and J by 1 base, with 17 bases left in between. Per germline, CDR1 LGHNT and CDR2 FRNRAP. CDR3 region: CASAPEALGTDTQYF. The CDR3 DNA follows: TGTGCTAGCGCACCGGAGGCGCTTGGCACAGATACGCAGTATTTT. The variable domain in full, with the rest retrieved from reference TRBV12-5 and TRBJ2-3, is DARVTQTPRHKVTEMGQEVTMRCQPILGHNTVFWYRQTMMQGLELLAYFRNRAPLDDSGMPKDRFSAEMPDATLATLKIQPSEPRDSAVYFCASAPEALGTDTQYFGPGTRLTVL.

This chain joins TRBV4-3 and TRBJ2-3; no reliable D call. The germline V gene has CDR1 LGHNA and CDR2 YSLEER. CDR3 length: 16 amino acids. Trimming removed 1 base at V and 0 bases at J, with 11 bases between. The CDR3 loop is CASSQGSYTSTDTQYF. The DNA for the CDR3 is TGCGCCAGCAGCCAAGGTTCCTACACTAGCACAGATACGCAGTATTTT.

The chain uses TRBV7-2 and TRBJ2-7; D is undetermined. The CDR3 runs to 13 residues. CDR1 and CDR2 (germline): SGHTA, FQGNSA. Trimming cost V 3 bases and J 3 bases, with 9 bases left between them. DNA of the CDR3: TGTGCCAGCAGCTTCGGCCCCGACTACGAGCAGTACTTC. This codes for CASSFGPDYEQYF.

The V gene is TRBV6-4, the J gene TRBJ1-2, with D maybe TRBD1 (6 bases). Trimming took 1 base from V and 3 from J, leaving 12 bases between them. From germline, CDR1 is MRHNA and CDR2 SNTAGT. The CDR3 is 15 amino acids. CDR3 protein: CASSDYGGADYGYTF. The CDR3 DNA reads TGTGCCAGCAGTGACTACGGGGGGGCGGACTATGGCTACACCTTC.

This clone has just a few counts. The genes are TRBV11-2 and TRBJ2-7, with unresolved D. Germline V CDR1 and CDR2: SGHAT, FQNNGV. CDR3 length equals 13 residues. The ends were cut back, 3 bases at V and 2 bases at J, with 8 bases in the middle. For the CDR3, the DNA is TGTGCCAGCAGCTTCTCTAGTACCTACGAGCAGTACTTC. As protein: CASSFSSTYEQYF. Full variable domain (rest looked up from reference TRBV11-2 and TRBJ2-7): EAGVAQSPRYKIIEKRQSVAFWCNPISGHATLYWYQQILGQGPKLLIQFQNNGVVDDSQLPKDRFSAERLKGVDSTLKIQPAKLEDSAVYLCASSFSSTYEQYFGPGTRLTVT.

The chain uses TRBV6-6 and TRBJ2-7; D is perhaps TRBD1 (5 bases). Germline V gives CDR1 MNHNY, CDR2 SVGAGI (reference sequence). The ends were cut back, 2 bases at V and 3 bases at J, with 11 bases in the middle. This CDR3 spans 14 amino acids. The CDR3 sequence is CASSYLGADYEQYF. CDR3 DNA sequence: TGTGCCAGCAGTTACCTTGGGGCGGACTACGAGCAGTACTTC.

The rearrangement links TRBV6-1 to TRBJ2-7; D remains unclear. This CDR3 region has 12 residues. The ends were cut back, 2 bases at V and 7 bases at J, with 9 bases in the middle. CDR1 and CDR2 from the germline V gene are MNHNS and SASEGT. The CDR3, as DNA: TGTGCCAGCAGTGAACAGGTAGGGGAGCAGTACTTC. It specifies CASSEQVGEQYF.